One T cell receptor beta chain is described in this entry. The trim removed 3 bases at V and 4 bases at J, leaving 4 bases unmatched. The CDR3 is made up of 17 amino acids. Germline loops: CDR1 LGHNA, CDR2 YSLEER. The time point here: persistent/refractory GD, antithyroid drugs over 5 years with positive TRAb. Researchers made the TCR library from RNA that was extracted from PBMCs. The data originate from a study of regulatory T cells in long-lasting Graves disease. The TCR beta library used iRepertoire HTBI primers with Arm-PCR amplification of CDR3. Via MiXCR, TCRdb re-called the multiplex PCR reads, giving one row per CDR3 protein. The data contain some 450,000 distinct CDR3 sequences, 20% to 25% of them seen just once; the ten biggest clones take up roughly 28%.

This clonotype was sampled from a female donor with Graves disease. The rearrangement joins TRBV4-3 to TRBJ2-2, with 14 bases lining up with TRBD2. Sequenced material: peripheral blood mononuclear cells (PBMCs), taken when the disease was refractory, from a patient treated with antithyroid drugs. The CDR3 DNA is TGCGCCAGCAGCCAGGGACTAGCGGGAGCCCCCACCGGGGAGCTGTTTTTT. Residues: CASSQGLAGAPTGELFF.